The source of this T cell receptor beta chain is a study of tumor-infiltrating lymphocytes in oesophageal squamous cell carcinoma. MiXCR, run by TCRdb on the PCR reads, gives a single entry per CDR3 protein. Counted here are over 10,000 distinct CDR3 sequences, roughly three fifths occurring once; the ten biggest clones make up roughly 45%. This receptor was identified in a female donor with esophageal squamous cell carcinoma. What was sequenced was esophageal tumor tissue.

CDR3 DNA sequence: TGTGCCAGCTCACCGGGACTAGCGGGGACAACGAATACGAATGAGCAGTACTTC. This translates into CASSPGLAGTTNTNEQYF. The rearrangement uses TRBV18 and TRBJ2-7; TRBD2 matches 13 bases. Germline loops: CDR1 KGHSH, CDR2 LQKENI. V was clipped by 3 bases and J by 7 bases; unmatched bases: 15. The CDR3 extends over 18 amino acids.